This is a list of T cell receptor beta chains from one sample in a study of Graves' ophthalmopathy and Graves' hyperthyroidism. TCRdb re-derived calls from the multiplex PCR reads in MiXCR, one entry per CDR3 protein. Of over a million distinct CDR3 sequences listed, about 36% are singletons. Material for sequencing was peripheral blood or thyroid tissue (not recorded which). Source of these receptors: an adult man with Graves' hyperthyroidism. Both conserved end residues are part of each CDR3. D genes are given only for firm matches. Rows may omit the clone size; those that give it use once, few, many or a size class.

clone size	D gene	J gene	V gene	CDR3 length	CDR3 DNA	CDR3 protein
many	-	TRBJ1-1	TRBV25-1	11	TGTGCCAGCAGAGACCTCCAAGGAGCTTTCTTT	CASRDLQGAFF
many	-	TRBJ2-7	TRBV7-9	14	TGTGCCAGCAGCTCGGCGCTGGGTAACTACGAGCAGTACTTC	CASSSALGNYEQYF
many	-	TRBJ1-5	TRBV19	15	TGTGCCAGTAGTTTAATCGGGACGGATTATCAGCCCCAGCATTTT	CASSLIGTDYQPQHF
many	-	TRBJ2-7	TRBV25-1	13	TGTGCCAGTAGACAGGAGTTTTCCTACGAGCAGTACTTC	CASRQEFSYEQYF
-	-	TRBJ1-4	TRBV7-2	14	TGTGCCAGCAGCTTTGGAGTGGGGAATGAAAAACTGTTTTTT	CASSFGVGNEKLFF
-	TRBD1	TRBJ1-6	TRBV7-8	18	TGTGCCAGCAGCGACCAGACAGGGGGCAAGGGGCATAATTCACCCCTCCACTTT	CASSDQTGGKGHNSPLHF
many	-	TRBJ2-7	TRBV7-9	12	TGTGCCAGCAGCTTGTTGTCCTCCGAGCAGTACTTC	CASSLLSSEQYF
many	-	TRBJ2-7	TRBV20-1	14	TGCAGTGCTGAAGACCCAAGGAGCTCCTACGAGCAGTACTTC	CSAEDPRSSYEQYF
once	-	TRBJ2-5	TRBV19	16	TGTGCCAGTAGTACCGGCGGGGGCGGTTATCAAGAGACCCAGTACTTC	CASSTGGGGYQETQYF
-	TRBD1	TRBJ1-2	TRBV7-2	13	TGTGCCAGTAAGGGACAGGGGGCCCAAGGCTACACCTTC	CASKGQGAQGYTF
few	-	TRBJ1-1	TRBV19	12	TGTGCCAGTAGCAAAGGGAACACTGAAGCTTTCTTT	CASSKGNTEAFF
-	TRBD1	TRBJ1-1	TRBV11-2	16	TGTGCCAGCAGCTTCGGTGCGACAGGGGGCGATACTGAAGCTTTCTTT	CASSFGATGGDTEAFF
many	-	TRBJ1-4	TRBV29-1	14	TGCAGCGTTGAAGAAGTCCGGGGTCGGGAAAAACTGTTTTTT	CSVEEVRGREKLFF
many	-	TRBJ1-2	TRBV29-1	9	TGCAGCGTTCCTGATGGCTACACCTTC	CSVPDGYTF
-	-	TRBJ1-1	TRBV9	13	TGTGCCAGCAGCGTAGTCGGCGGCACTGAAACTTTCTTT	CASSVVGGTETFF
-	-	TRBJ2-2	TRBV11-3	16	TGTGCCAGCAGCCCCCGAGACGGACTCAACACCGGGGAGCTGTTTTTT	CASSPRDGLNTGELFF
few	-	TRBJ1-2	TRBV10-3	14	TGTGCCAGCAGTGAAGCGGTCAGCGGCTATGGCTACACCTTC	CASSEAVSGYGYTF